A selection of T cell receptor beta chains follows, all from one sample in a study of CXCR3-negative and CXCR3-positive naive CD8 T cells. TCRdb re-called the 5' RACE reads and catalogs CDR3 proteins one per entry, DNA excluded. The sample holds around 63,000 distinct CDR3 sequences. Sequencing was performed on naive CXCR3+ CD8+ T cells from blood. The receptors here all came from a human donor in good health. Some clones in this sample may be carry-over from other donors' samples. Each CDR3 is given with its conserved first and last residue.

V gene	J gene	CDR3 protein
TRBV7-9	TRBJ1-3	CASRPGQGVNTIYF
TRBV7-8	TRBJ1-4	CASSLGREEKLFF
TRBV7-9	TRBJ2-7	CASSSDRGEEAGVEQYF
TRBV5-5	TRBJ2-1	CASSIGTSIGDEQFF
TRBV7-9	TRBJ2-3	CASSLSGPTTDTQYF
TRBV11-3	TRBJ2-5	CASSRGGETQYF
TRBV7-8	TRBJ1-2	CASSSETGLRGYTF
TRBV7-3	TRBJ2-7	CASSLILGNGEQYF
TRBV28	TRBJ2-7	CASSSPGLTYEQYF
TRBV13	TRBJ2-1	CASSSDGSSYNEQFF
TRBV12-3/TRBV12-4	TRBJ2-7	CASSLDPSYEQYF
TRBV12-5	TRBJ1-2	CASGKGGLGGYTF
TRBV7-3	TRBJ2-3	CASSLYGGVTDTQYF
TRBV2	TRBJ1-2	CASSEVTIYGYTF
TRBV25-1	TRBJ2-1	CASSGTSSNNEQFF
TRBV3-1	TRBJ2-7	CASSQDGTGSFRDADEQYF
TRBV5-6	TRBJ2-7	CANSRGLAETSYEQYF
TRBV5-1	TRBJ2-7	CASSPLSEGGIYEQYF
TRBV7-6	TRBJ2-2	CASSRAGENTGELFF
TRBV11-2	TRBJ1-2	CASSYGWGGYGYTF
TRBV28	TRBJ2-1	CASSLLAIGGLGSYNEQFF
TRBV9	TRBJ1-2	CASSKLDKINYGYTF
TRBV29-1	TRBJ1-6	CSVGERGGSPLHF
TRBV29-1	TRBJ1-2	CSATDPYGYTF
TRBV6-6	TRBJ1-1	CASSYPPGTGVLVNTEAFF
TRBV27	TRBJ2-1	CASSLPGQANEQFF
TRBV4-3	TRBJ1-2	CASSQGTGNYGYTF
TRBV5-4	TRBJ2-7	CASSPGQVLEQYF
TRBV7-2	TRBJ2-3	CASSGLAHTQYF
TRBV10-2	TRBJ2-1	CASSLLAGGEAVSAYNEQFF
TRBV29-1	TRBJ2-1	CSVHRGAGLYNEQFF
TRBV6-5	TRBJ2-1	CASSYGDRGNNEQFF
TRBV14	TRBJ2-3	CASSQGLGLLPADTQYF
TRBV28	TRBJ1-2	CASSLGIGGYGYTF
TRBV20-1	TRBJ2-1	CSARPLRDYYNEQFF
TRBV5-6	TRBJ2-3	CASSPRITDTQYF
TRBV7-6	TRBJ2-3	CASSPILAGGTDTQYF
TRBV4-3	TRBJ1-1	CASSQDLGRINTEAFF
TRBV9	TRBJ2-7	CASSVAPGPSYEQYF
TRBV7-9	TRBJ2-7	CASTKDRAVYEQYF
TRBV4-3	TRBJ1-1	CAGSQWVGRNTEAFF
TRBV6-2/TRBV6-3	TRBJ2-2	CASRPLYTWELFF
TRBV6-1	TRBJ2-1	CASSETGHPYNEQFF
TRBV29-1	TRBJ2-2	CSVETPGLTGELFF